The rows below give T cell receptor beta chains drawn from one sample of a study of T-cell memory formation after mild COVID-19. TCRdb re-called the 5' RACE reads through MiXCR, storing one row per CDR3 protein. The repertoire holds about 350,000 distinct CDR3 sequences, with around 15% as singletons. Specimen: PBMCs or a T cell subset sorted from them (not recorded which). Every receptor here comes from a man aged 18 to 29 who had mild COVID-19 (a few samples of this study predate the infection). Cell type and time point are not known. Each CDR3 is given with its conserved first and last residue. Fields, in order: V gene, CDR3 protein.

>TRBV4-3
CASSQEAGGLWNTEAFF
>TRBV5-5
CASSSVLAKNIQYF
>TRBV20-1
CSAKQLGRQHEQFF
>TRBV4-2
CASSPNGRQGIAEAFF
>TRBV12-3/TRBV12-4
CASRVTGVYEQYF
>TRBV5-1
CASSLATGAPRGTDTQYF
>TRBV12-3/TRBV12-4
CASSLPGGGAFF
>TRBV5-1
CASSLSVNTEAFF
>TRBV6-6
CASSNRGRGTDTQYF
>TRBV15
CATSQDRPYEQYF
>TRBV4-3
CAQAGGPSSYEQYF
>TRBV7-2
CASSPQTGVRYGYTF
>TRBV4-3
CASSQDQGLRRVYYGYTF
>TRBV4-3
CASSQAAGLGNEQFF
>TRBV5-1
CASSRTGEETQYF
>TRBV6-5
CASSLRGGVYGYTF
>TRBV7-3
CASSPGTHGAGELFF
>TRBV7-3
CASSLMELANEQFF
>TRBV5-1
CASSPQGRNQPQHF
>TRBV11-2
CASSEWDIQYF
>TRBV5-1
CASSLQGPGTEAFF
>TRBV7-9
CASRIVLAGVLETQYF
>TRBV5-1
CASSFSGGPDTQYF
>TRBV5-1
CASSTAGTGGETQYF
>TRBV5-1
CASSLQVGDFTDTQYF
>TRBV5-6
CASSFGRTTVQFF
>TRBV7-2
CASSLGLAVSDTQYF
>TRBV4-1
CASSHLAGSRISNEQFF
>TRBV7-2
CASRMAGTTYSSPLHF
>TRBV4-1
CASSRGGGDRGINGYTF
>TRBV12-3/TRBV12-4
CASSLAGFNSPLHF
>TRBV2
CASLREDRAEGYTF
>TRBV5-1
CASSARVENTEAFF
>TRBV5-1
CASSLIGERGSYNEQFF
>TRBV24-1
CATSDGLAGDAGELFF
>TRBV7-9
CASSYGPPRDTQYF
>TRBV20-1
CSARDRAFNGQPQHF
>TRBV9
CASSVAPLREQYF
>TRBV5-4
CASRDTGTGEEKLFF
>TRBV14
CASSQREMNTGELFF
>TRBV7-8
CASSWRRGGESYEQYF
>TRBV9
CASSIGTGKVEQYF
>TRBV5-1
CASSLASLGNEQFF
>TRBV5-4
CASSPEVYNEQFF
>TRBV11-2
CASSRGAGGLTDTQYF
>TRBV6-5
CASRNRGPGANVLTF
>TRBV4-2
CASSRQPGTSGETQYF
>TRBV4-1
CASSPRGFNTEAFF
>TRBV7-2
CASSYFPSYNEQFF
>TRBV12-3/TRBV12-4
CASSLWGTGNTIYF
>TRBV7-8
CASSSFRDRATEAFF
>TRBV10-3
CATSGTDQPQHF
>TRBV12-3/TRBV12-4
CASSFSGWKTQYF
>TRBV20-1
CSARDTSGGRETQYF